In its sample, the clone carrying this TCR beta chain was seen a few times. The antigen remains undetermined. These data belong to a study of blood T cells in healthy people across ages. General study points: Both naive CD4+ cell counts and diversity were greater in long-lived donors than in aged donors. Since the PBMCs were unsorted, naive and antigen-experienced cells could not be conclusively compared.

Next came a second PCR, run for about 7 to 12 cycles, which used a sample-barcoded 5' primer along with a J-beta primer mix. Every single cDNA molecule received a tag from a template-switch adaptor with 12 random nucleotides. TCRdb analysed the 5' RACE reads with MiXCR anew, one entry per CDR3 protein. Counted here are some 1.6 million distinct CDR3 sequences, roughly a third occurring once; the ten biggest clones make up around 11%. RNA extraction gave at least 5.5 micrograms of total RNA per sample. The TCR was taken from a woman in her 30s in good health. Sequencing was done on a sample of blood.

The CDR3: CASSQDIGAGYDNEQFF. DNA of the CDR3: TGCGCCAGCAGCCAAGATATCGGGGCAGGATATGACAATGAGCAGTTCTTC. This chain connects TRBV4-1 to TRBJ2-1; D may correspond to TRBD1 or TRBD2 (5 bases each). V lost 0 bases and J lost 5, with 17 bases in between. From germline, CDR1 is MGHRA and CDR2 YSYEKL. The CDR3 has 17 amino acids.